The following is a T cell receptor beta chain sequence with its context. What it binds is unknown. The data belong to a study of T cell responses to AZD1222 COVID-19 vaccine. The study, taken as a whole, reports: Nearly half of spike-specific TCRs reportedly target variant regions that are unmutated in the B.1.351 and B.1.1.7 variants. Elevations in Spike-specific TCR breadth and depth followed administration of two AZD1222 doses. Without day 14 samples, only post-peak T cell repertoires were studied.

Libraries were prepared by immunoSEQ multiplex PCR; TCRdb keeps only in-frame clonotypes and omits some of them. The sample has nearly 110,000 clones, approximately 90% seen once. Trimming took 3 bases from V and 0 from J, leaving 10 bases between them. The CDR3 consists of 15 residues. Germline lookup yields CDR1 LNHDA and CDR2 SQIVND (reference sequence). The TCR was taken from an adult in good health. The genes are TRBV19 and TRBJ2-3, with D possibly called TRBD1 or TRBD2 (5 bases each). The sample in question was peripheral blood, obtained on day 0 of AZD1222 vaccination. Written as DNA, the CDR3 is TGTGCCAGTAGTATTATCGGGGCAAGCACAGATACGCAGTATTTT. This translates into CASSIIGASTDTQYF.